A selection of T cell receptor beta chains follows, all from one sample in a study of T cells in Graves' hyperthyroidism and ophthalmopathy. TCRdb reanalysed the multiplex PCR reads using MiXCR and keeps one entry per CDR3 protein. The table records approximately 270,000 distinct CDR3 sequences, more than 12% of them present only once. What was sequenced was blood. These receptors were obtained from a woman between 35 and 50 years old with Graves' hyperthyroidism that later progressed to Graves' ophthalmopathy. Both conserved end residues are part of each CDR3. The D gene is left open where the match is weak. Part of the rows lack a size; the others show once, few, many or a class for expanded clones.

len	abundance	d_gene	v_gene	j_gene	CDR3nt	CDR3aa
15	many	TRBD2	TRBV5-1	TRBJ2-1	TGCGCCAGCCGGACGACTAGCGGGATAAACAATGAGCAGTTCTTC	CASRTTSGINNEQFF
18	-	-	TRBV28	TRBJ1-5	TGTGCCAGCAGTTTAACAGGGATATTGGGGAGTAGCAATCAGCCCCAGCATTTT	CASSLTGILGSSNQPQHF
15	-	-	TRBV4-1	TRBJ2-7	TGCGCCAGCAGCCTAGAGGCGGGACTCTCCTACGAGCAGTACTTC	CASSLEAGLSYEQYF
15	-	-	TRBV4-1	TRBJ1-1	TGCGCCAGCAGCCGATTAAGGGGGGCCGACACTGAAGCTTTCTTT	CASSRLRGADTEAFF
14	many	-	TRBV28	TRBJ2-3	TGTGCCACCCATGGCGGGGCGACCGGTTATACGCAGTATTTT	CATHGGATGYTQYF
15	many	TRBD1	TRBV5-1	TRBJ2-7	TGCGCCAGCGACCCGGGGACAGACCCTCCCTACGAGCAGTACTTC	CASDPGTDPPYEQYF
13	-	-	TRBV6-1	TRBJ1-3	TGTGCCAGCAGTGAAGTGAAGGCCAACACCATATATTTT	CASSEVKANTIYF
16	many	-	TRBV28	TRBJ1-6	TGTGCCAGCAGTCTCACAGGGAGCTCCTATAATTCACCCCTCCACTTT	CASSLTGSSYNSPLHF
14	many	-	TRBV28	TRBJ1-1	TGTGCCACTAATCACTCCCCCATGAACACTGAAGCTTTCTTT	CATNHSPMNTEAFF
20	once	TRBD2	TRBV11-2	TRBJ2-1	TGTGCCAGCAGCTTAGATATGGGACTAGCGACCTTAGGGTCCTACAATGAGCAGTTCTTC	CASSLDMGLATLGSYNEQFF
16	many	-	TRBV28	TRBJ1-1	TGTGCCAGCAGTTTAAGGCTGTTGAGGGAAAACACTGAAGCTTTCTTT	CASSLRLLRENTEAFF
17	many	TRBD2	TRBV6-5	TRBJ2-7	TGTGCCAGCAGTTACTCAGGACTAGCGGGCCGAACCTACGAGCAGTACTTC	CASSYSGLAGRTYEQYF
14	many	TRBD2	TRBV2	TRBJ2-3	TGTGCCAGCGCACCTAGCGGGAACACAGATACGCAGTATTTT	CASAPSGNTDTQYF
14	many	-	TRBV12-3/TRBV12-4	TRBJ1-5	TGTGCCAGCAACCCCCTCGGGATAAATCAGCCCCAGCATTTT	CASNPLGINQPQHF
15	-	TRBD2	TRBV3-1	TRBJ2-7	TGTGCCAGCAGCCCGGGGTGGGGGGGCTCCTACGAGCAGTACTTC	CASSPGWGGSYEQYF
13	many	TRBD2	TRBV2	TRBJ2-3	TGTGCCAGCAGCGGACTAGATACAGATACGCAGTATTTT	CASSGLDTDTQYF
16	few	-	TRBV7-2	TRBJ2-3	TGTGCCAGCAGCTTCTCCGAGTCAGAGAGCACAGATACGCAGTATTTT	CASSFSESESTDTQYF
15	-	-	TRBV27	TRBJ2-7	TGTGCCAGCAGTGCTGGGCGGGGAGGCGGCTACGAGCAGTACTTC	CASSAGRGGGYEQYF
17	-	TRBD1	TRBV7-8	TRBJ2-2	TGTGCCAGCAGCTCGTCGGACAGGGCGGGTGGTCCCGGGGAGCTGTTTTTT	CASSSSDRAGGPGELFF
13	many	-	TRBV7-8	TRBJ2-1	TGTGCCAGCAGCTTACCAACTCTCAATGAGCAGTTCTTC	CASSLPTLNEQFF
13	-	-	TRBV18	TRBJ2-3	TGTGCCAGCTCACCTGTAGGGTCAGATACGCAGTATTTT	CASSPVGSDTQYF
18	-	TRBD2	TRBV19	TRBJ2-2	TGTGCCAGTAGTACGGGACTAGCGGGCGGTTGGTACACCGGGGAGCTGTTTTTT	CASSTGLAGGWYTGELFF
15	many	-	TRBV3-1	TRBJ2-3	TGTGCCAGCAGCCAAGTTCCGTGGGGGGGCGATACGCAGTATTTT	CASSQVPWGGDTQYF
15	many	-	TRBV12-3/TRBV12-4	TRBJ2-2	TGTGCCAGCAGTTTCAGGGAGGAGAACACCGGGGAGCTGTTTTTT	CASSFREENTGELFF
14	many	-	TRBV2	TRBJ2-2	TGTGCCAGCAGTGAAGCGGCAGGCACCGGGGAGCTGTTTTTT	CASSEAAGTGELFF
15	many	-	TRBV7-2	TRBJ2-5	TGTGCCAGCAGCCACAAAATCGGGTACCAAGAGACCCAGTACTTC	CASSHKIGYQETQYF
15	few	TRBD2	TRBV11-2	TRBJ2-7	TGTGCCAGCAGCTTACAACTAGCGGGATCGAGGGAGCAGTACTTC	CASSLQLAGSREQYF
13	many	TRBD1	TRBV14	TRBJ1-2	TGTGCCAGCAGCGTTAGGGACAGTTATGGCTACACCTTC	CASSVRDSYGYTF
13	many	-	TRBV2	TRBJ2-2	TGTGCCAGCAGTGATAGGGGCGCCGGGGAGCTGTTTTTT	CASSDRGAGELFF
13	many	-	TRBV2	TRBJ1-5	TGTGCCAGCAGCTCCACTGGCAATCAGCCCCAGCATTTT	CASSSTGNQPQHF
17	many	TRBD1	TRBV6-1	TRBJ1-5	TGTGCCAGCAGTGAAGGGCCCGGGACAGATAGCAATCAGCCCCAGCATTTT	CASSEGPGTDSNQPQHF
14	few	-	TRBV20-1	TRBJ2-7	TGCAGTGCTCAACGGACTCCTAGCTCCTACGAGCAGTACTTC	CSAQRTPSSYEQYF
18	-	TRBD2	TRBV6-2/TRBV6-3	TRBJ2-1	TGTGCCAGCAGTTACTTACGCCTAGCGGGAGGGCCCCGATATGAGCAGTTCTTC	CASSYLRLAGGPRYEQFF
14	many	-	TRBV19	TRBJ2-7	TGTGCCAGTAGTATTGGTAGATGGGACTACGAGCAGTACTTC	CASSIGRWDYEQYF
14	many	-	TRBV6-1	TRBJ2-1	TGTGCCAGCAGTGACATACTCCGATACAATGAGCAGTTCTTC	CASSDILRYNEQFF
14	many	TRBD1	TRBV29-1	TRBJ2-7	TGCAGCGTGGGGGGACAGGGGGCCTCCTACGAGCAGTACTTC	CSVGGQGASYEQYF
16	many	TRBD2	TRBV3-1	TRBJ2-2	TGTGCCAGCAGCCTCAGACTAGCGGGCAGTGGCGGGGAGCTGTTTTTT	CASSLRLAGSGGELFF
15	many	-	TRBV5-1	TRBJ2-7	TGCGCCAGCAGCCCCCGACAGAGACCGAACTACGAGCAGTACTTC	CASSPRQRPNYEQYF
14	many	TRBD2	TRBV29-1	TRBJ2-2	TGCAGCGTTATTGGGACTAGCTTCACCGGGGAGCTGTTTTTT	CSVIGTSFTGELFF
13	-	-	TRBV18	TRBJ2-5	TGTGCCAGCTCACGGGGGGTCCAAGAGACCCAGTACTTC	CASSRGVQETQYF
12	many	-	TRBV16	TRBJ2-5	TGTGCCAGCAGCCAAGTAGGAGAGACCCAGTACTTC	CASSQVGETQYF
16	many	-	TRBV6-5	TRBJ2-5	TGTGCCAGCAGTTACTCGGGCGGAACCACAAGAGAGACCCAGTACTTC	CASSYSGGTTRETQYF